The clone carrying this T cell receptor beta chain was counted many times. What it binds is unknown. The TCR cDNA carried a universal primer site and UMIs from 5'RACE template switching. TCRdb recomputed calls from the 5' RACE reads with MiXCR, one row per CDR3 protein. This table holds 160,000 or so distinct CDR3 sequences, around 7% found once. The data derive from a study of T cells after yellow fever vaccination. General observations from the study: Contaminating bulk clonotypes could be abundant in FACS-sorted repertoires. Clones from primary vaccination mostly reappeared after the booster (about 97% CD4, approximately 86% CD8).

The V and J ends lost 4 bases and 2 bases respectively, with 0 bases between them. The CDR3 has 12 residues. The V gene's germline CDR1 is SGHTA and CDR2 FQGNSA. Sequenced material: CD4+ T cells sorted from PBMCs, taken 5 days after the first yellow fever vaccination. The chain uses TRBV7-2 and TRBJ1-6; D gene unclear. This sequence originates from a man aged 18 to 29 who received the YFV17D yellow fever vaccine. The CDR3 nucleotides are TGTGCCAGCAGCTCCTATAATTCACCCCTCCACTTT. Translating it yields CASSSYNSPLHF.